The entry below gives a single T cell receptor (beta chain) sequence along with its context. These data belong to a study of blood T cell repertoires in COVID-19. The repertoire was sequenced with immunoSEQ multiplex PCR; TCRdb's copy has only in-frame clones and lacks some. The sample lists some 21,000 clones, 75% to 95% occurring once. Germline V CDR1 and CDR2: MNHEY, SMNVEV (reference sequence). V shed 2 bases and J 6 bases; nucleotides not matched to a gene: 4. There are 14 residues in the CDR3. Input material: peripheral blood. The chain links TRBV27 to TRBJ1-2; TRBD1 agrees at 9 bases. The receptor comes from a human donor in a cohort sampled during active COVID-19. This CDR3 is CASSLRRTGDGYTF. The DNA for the CDR3 is TGTGCCAGCAGTTTAAGGCGGACAGGGGATGGCTACACCTTC.